This T cell receptor beta chain is drawn from a study of shared clonotypes between healthy human individuals. For the study at large: Each donor contributed plates that comprised three CD4 naive, three CD4 memory, two CD8 naive and one CD8 memory.

Here immunoSEQ multiplex PCR was the method, and the copy in TCRdb shows in-frame clones only, minus some. The repertoire has 2 million to 2.5 million clones, roughly 92% of them found once; the top ten carry about 0.36%. Unmatched junction bases numbered 11, after V lost 7 bases and J lost 8 bases. Germline V gene sequence: CDR1 SGHRS, CDR2 YFSETQ. The CDR3 spans 13 residues. Sequencing was done on a sample of naive CD4+ T cells from PBMCs. Subset given: CD45RA+ positively selected. The TCR originated in a man in his late teens or twenties in good health. Some clones in this sample may be carry-over from other donors' samples. The chain has TRBV5-1 and TRBJ1-2, with 7 positions matching TRBD1. CDR3 protein: CASASQDRAGYTF. CDR3 DNA sequence: TGCGCCAGCGCCTCACAAGACAGGGCCGGCTACACCTTC.